These 15 T cell receptor beta chains were sequenced from one sample in a study of chemoradiotherapy in HPV16-positive cancers. Assay used: immunoSEQ multiplex PCR; TCRdb lists only in-frame clones, some missing. The sample lists 900 to 1,200 clones, almost 85% occurring once. This specimen consisted of tumor tissue, obtained from a patient who underwent chemoradiotherapy. The origin of the receptors is a human donor with HPV-associated anogenital cancer.

The J gene is TRBJ2-1, the V gene TRBV7-8; D unresolved. The CDR3 contains 12 residues. Germline-derived CDR1 and CDR2 are SGHVS and FQNEAQ. The germline V and J ends were trimmed by 2 bases and 5 bases, with 4 bases remaining between them. The CDR3 nucleotides read TGTGCCAGCAGCTTAAAGGACAATGAGCAGTTCTTC. Its protein product is CASSLKDNEQFF. Full variable domain (missing parts from reference TRBV7-8 and TRBJ2-1): GAGVSQSPRYKVAKRGQDVALRCDPISGHVSLFWYQQALGQGPEFLTYFQNEAQLDKSGLPSDRFFAERPEGSVSTLKIQRTQQEDSAVYLCASSLKDNEQFFGPGTRLTVL.

The V call is TRBV18, the J call TRBJ1-6; 7 bases map to TRBD1. Germline assignment: CDR1 KGHSH and CDR2 LQKENI. V trimming: 3 bases; J trimming: 6 bases; junction bases outside the gene matches: 2. The CDR3 extends over 14 amino acids. The CDR3 DNA reads TGTGCCAGCTCACCGGGACAGACTAATTCACCCCTCCACTTT. This codes for CASSPGQTNSPLHF.

The chain employs TRBV5-6 and TRBJ2-7; 8 bases fit TRBD2. J gave up 6 bases and V 4 bases, and 15 bases lay outside the gene matches. This CDR3 spans 16 amino acids. The V gene's germline CDR1 is SGHDT and CDR2 YYEEEE. This CDR3 is CASSILSGGGRREQYF. CDR3 DNA sequence: TGTGCCAGCAGCATCCTGTCTGGCGGGGGGCGGCGCGAGCAGTACTTC.

The chain has TRBV7-2 and TRBJ1-1; D is possibly TRBD1 (5 bases). CDR1 is SGHTA, CDR2 FQGNSA, per germline. The V end lost 4 bases, the J end lost 12 bases, and 15 bases lay between the germline ends. The CDR3 covers 12 residues. For the CDR3, the DNA is TGTGCCAGCAGCTCTCCTCCGGGGCAGCCTTTCTTT. Translation: CASSSPPGQPFF.

This clone is a singleton in its sample. This sequence joins TRBV5-4 and TRBJ1-3; D ambiguous. V was cut by 0 bases and J by 4 bases, with 8 bases left in between. The germline gives CDR1 SGHNT, CDR2 YYREEE (reference sequence). The CDR3 has 14 residues. The CDR3 sequence: CASSLVGLGNTIYF. The CDR3 region has the DNA TGTGCCAGCAGCTTGGTGGGGTTAGGAAACACCATATATTTT.

This clone showed up just once. The J gene is TRBJ2-7, the V gene TRBV6-1; 7 positions match TRBD1. Looked up from germline, CDR1 is MNHNS and CDR2 is SASEGT. The ends lost 10 bases at V and 2 bases at J; junction bases unmatched: 11. This CDR3 spans 14 amino acids. The CDR3 bases are TGTGCCACCTCCAACTGGGACAGCACCTACGAGCAGTACTTC. Encoded protein: CATSNWDSTYEQYF.

V gene TRBV5-6 combines with J gene TRBJ1-2; D is perhaps TRBD1 (5 bases). Between the trimmed V and J ends, which lost 1 base and 9 bases, there was a span of 16 bases. This CDR3 has 14 residues. Germline V lookup: CDR1 SGHDT, CDR2 YYEEEE. The CDR3, as DNA: TGTGCCAGCAGCTTGTGGGGCACCTTGAAGAGCTACACCTTC. The encoded protein is CASSLWGTLKSYTF.

In this sample, this clone turned up a few times. The V call is TRBV7-2, the J call TRBJ1-2; tentative D call: TRBD1 (6 bases). V was shortened by 6 bases and J by 3 bases, with 17 bases between the two germline ends. Germline-derived CDR1 and CDR2 are SGHTA and FQGNSA. This CDR3 comprises 15 residues. CDR3 sequence reads: CASRARRGRDYGYTF. The CDR3 region has the DNA TGTGCCAGCAGGGCGCGCAGGGGTAGAGACTATGGCTACACCTTC. The full variable domain, rest sourced from reference TRBV7-2 and TRBJ1-2, is GAGVSQSPSNKVTEKGKDVELRCDPISGHTALYWYRQSLGQGLEFLIYFQGNSAPDKSGLPSDRFSAERTGGSVSTLTIQRTQQEDSAVYLCASRARRGRDYGYTFGSGTRLTVV.

This clone came up once. The rearrangement uses TRBV7-2 and TRBJ2-7; unclear D gene. The germline CDR1 and CDR2 sequences are SGHTA and FQGNSA. This CDR3 contains 14 residues. Trimming took 0 bases from V and 1 from J, leaving 7 bases between them. The CDR3 bases are TGTGCCAGCAGCTTAGCTAGAGCTTCCTACGAGCAGTACTTC. Amino acids: CASSLARASYEQYF.

This clone was detected only once. The chain has TRBV28 and TRBJ1-6; no definite D call. The V and J ends lost 4 bases and 0 bases respectively, with 13 bases between them. Germline CDR1 and CDR2: MDHEN and SYDVKM. The CDR3 runs to 17 residues. The CDR3 protein is CASSSPEMSSYNSPLHF. DNA for the CDR3: TGTGCCAGCAGTTCACCCGAAATGAGCTCCTATAATTCACCCCTCCACTTT.

The V gene is TRBV7-8, the J gene TRBJ2-1; no reliable D call. There are 15 residues in the CDR3. The V end lost 0 bases, the J end lost 4 bases, and 10 bases lay between the germline ends. CDR1 is SGHVS and CDR2 is FQNEAQ in the germline V gene. In DNA form, the CDR3 reads TGTGCCAGCAGCTTAGCGCGCGGTCTTTACAATGAGCAGTTCTTC. Translating it yields CASSLARGLYNEQFF.

This chain connects TRBV4-1 to TRBJ1-2; tentatively, D is TRBD1 (5 bases). The germline V gene encodes CDR1 MGHRA and CDR2 YSYEKL. Between the trimmed V and J ends, which lost 0 bases and 8 bases, there was a span of 22 bases. The CDR3 has 17 amino acids. Here the CDR3 reads CASSQDPAEGVLRGYTF. The CDR3 region has the DNA TGCGCCAGCAGCCAAGATCCCGCTGAAGGGGTGTTGAGGGGCTACACCTTC.

The J gene is TRBJ1-2, the V gene TRBV7-9; D is ambiguous. V lost 5 bases to trimming and J lost 1 base, with 8 bases between them. CDR1 and CDR2 from the germline V gene are SEHNR and FQNEAQ (reference sequence). CDR3 length: 13 residues. CDR3 DNA: TGTGCCAGCAGCGGCGCACTTAACTATGGCTACACCTTC. The encoded protein is CASSGALNYGYTF.

The J gene is TRBJ1-6, the V gene TRBV5-1; D may be TRBD1 (5 bases). V lost 2 bases to trimming and J lost 3 bases, with 15 bases between them. This CDR3 contains 17 residues. Germline CDR1 and CDR2: SGHRS and YFSETQ. The chain's CDR3 is CASSFDGANFYNSPLHF. As DNA, the CDR3 is TGCGCCAGCAGCTTCGACGGGGCCAACTTCTATAATTCACCCCTCCACTTT.

The V gene is TRBV6-6, the J gene TRBJ1-6; D not resolved. This CDR3 is built from 14 residues. Germline lookup yields CDR1 MNHNY and CDR2 SVGAGI (reference sequence). V lost 7 bases to trimming and J lost 3 bases, with 10 bases between them. The CDR3, as DNA: TGTGCCAGCACCTTGACTAACTATAATTCACCCCTCCACTTT. Its translation is CASTLTNYNSPLHF.